The present T cell receptor (beta chain) was sequenced within a study of shared clonotypes between healthy human individuals. Points on this clone: The antigen remains undetermined.

Using immunoSEQ multiplex PCR, the repertoire was profiled, and TCRdb retains in-frame clones only, with some absent. The sample consists of hundreds of thousands of clones, about 74% of them appearing once. Study-wide points: Non-shared clonotypes had lower generation probabilities than clonotypes shared by all four sorted-subset donors. Clonotype sharing across several donors was observed for 4% to 5.5% of naive CD4 clonotypes.

Trimming shortened V by 4 bases and J by 13 bases, and 14 bases separated the two germline ends. There are 12 residues in the CDR3. The germline V gene encodes CDR1 SGHRS and CDR2 YFSETQ. This sequence joins TRBV5-1 and TRBJ2-2; D remains unclear. Specimen: memory CD4+ T cells sorted from blood. Specified subset: CD45RA-negative fraction. The source of this sequence is a woman in her 30s in good health. DNA for the CDR3: TGCGCCAGCAGCCAAGAGACAAACAGGCTGTTTTTT. Translation gives CASSQETNRLFF.